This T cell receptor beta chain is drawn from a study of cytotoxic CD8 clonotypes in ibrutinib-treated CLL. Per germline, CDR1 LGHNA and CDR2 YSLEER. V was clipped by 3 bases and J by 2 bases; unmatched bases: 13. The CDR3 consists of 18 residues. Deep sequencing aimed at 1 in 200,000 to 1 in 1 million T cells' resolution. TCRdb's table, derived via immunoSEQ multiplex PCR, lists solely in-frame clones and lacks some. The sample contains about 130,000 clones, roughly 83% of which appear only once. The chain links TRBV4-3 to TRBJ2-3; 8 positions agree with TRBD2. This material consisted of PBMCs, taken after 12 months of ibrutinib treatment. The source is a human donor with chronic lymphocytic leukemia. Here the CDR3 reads CASSQDFSGAFPTDTQYF. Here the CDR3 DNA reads TGCGCCAGCAGCCAGGATTTTAGCGGGGCATTCCCCACAGATACGCAGTATTTT.